What follows is one T cell receptor (beta chain) and its context. No antigen is known for it. The data originate from a study of T cell responses to AZD1222 COVID-19 vaccine. Overall study results and limits: Samples come after the peak T cell response, not at day 14. Rises in breadth and depth of Spike-specific TCRs came after two AZD1222 doses. A mostly white British donor set with more females was recruited, and clonal diversity was possibly underestimated.

The germline V gene has CDR1 LGHNT and CDR2 FRNRAP. V was clipped by 1 base and J by 6 bases; unmatched bases: 7. The CDR3 consists of 15 residues. Profiled with immunoSEQ multiplex PCR; TCRdb holds only in-frame clones, not every one. In the table there are 95,000 to 150,000 clones, 93% of which are singletons. Sequenced here: peripheral blood, sampled 28 days after the second AZD1222 dose. This chain joins TRBV12-5 and TRBJ2-5, with 8 bases aligning to TRBD2. This TCR derives from an adult who received the AZD1222 COVID-19 vaccine. The CDR3 loop reads CASGLGSSGRKTQYF. In nucleotides, the CDR3 is TGTGCTAGTGGTTTGGGTTCTAGCGGGCGAAAGACCCAGTACTTC. The full variable domain, in which reference TRBV12-5 and TRBJ2-5 provide the parts outside the CDR3, is DARVTQTPRHKVTEMGQEVTMRCQPILGHNTVFWYRQTMMQGLELLAYFRNRAPLDDSGMPKDRFSAEMPDATLATLKIQPSEPRDSAVYFCASGLGSSGRKTQYFGPGTRLLVL.